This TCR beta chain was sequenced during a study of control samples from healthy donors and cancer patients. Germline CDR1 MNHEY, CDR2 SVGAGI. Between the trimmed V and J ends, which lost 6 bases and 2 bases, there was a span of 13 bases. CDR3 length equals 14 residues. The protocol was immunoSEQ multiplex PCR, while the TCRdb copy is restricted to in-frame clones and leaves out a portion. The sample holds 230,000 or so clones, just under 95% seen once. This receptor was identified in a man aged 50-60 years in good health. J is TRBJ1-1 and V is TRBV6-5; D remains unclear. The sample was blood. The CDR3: CASRVWLSNTEAFF. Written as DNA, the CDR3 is TGTGCCAGCAGGGTTTGGCTTTCTAACACTGAAGCTTTCTTT.